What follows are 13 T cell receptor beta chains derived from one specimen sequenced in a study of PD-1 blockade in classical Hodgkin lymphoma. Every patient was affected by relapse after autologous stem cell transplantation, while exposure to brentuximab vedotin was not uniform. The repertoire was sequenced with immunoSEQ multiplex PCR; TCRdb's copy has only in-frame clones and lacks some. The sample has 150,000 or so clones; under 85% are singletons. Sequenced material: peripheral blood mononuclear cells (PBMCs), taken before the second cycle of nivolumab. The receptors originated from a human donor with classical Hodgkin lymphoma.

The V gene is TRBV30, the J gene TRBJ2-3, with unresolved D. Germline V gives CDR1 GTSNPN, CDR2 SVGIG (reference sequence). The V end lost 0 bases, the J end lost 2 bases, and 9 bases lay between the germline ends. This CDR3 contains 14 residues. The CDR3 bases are TGTGCCTGGAGTGTAGGCCACTCCACAGATACGCAGTATTTT. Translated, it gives CAWSVGHSTDTQYF.

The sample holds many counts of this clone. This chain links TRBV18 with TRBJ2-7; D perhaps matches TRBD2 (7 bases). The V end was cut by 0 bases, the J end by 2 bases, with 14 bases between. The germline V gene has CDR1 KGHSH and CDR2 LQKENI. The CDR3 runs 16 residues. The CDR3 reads CASSPPTGGRAYEQYF. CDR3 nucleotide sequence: TGTGCCAGCTCACCACCGACGGGGGGCCGGGCCTACGAGCAGTACTTC.

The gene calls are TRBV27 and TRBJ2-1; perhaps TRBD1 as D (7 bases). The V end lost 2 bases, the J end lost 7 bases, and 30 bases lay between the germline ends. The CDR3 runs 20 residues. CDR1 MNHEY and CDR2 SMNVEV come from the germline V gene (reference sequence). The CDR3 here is CASSLRRGSVQGWGLNEQFF. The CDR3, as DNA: TGTGCCAGCAGTTTAAGGAGGGGGTCTGTACAGGGGTGGGGATTGAATGAGCAGTTCTTC.

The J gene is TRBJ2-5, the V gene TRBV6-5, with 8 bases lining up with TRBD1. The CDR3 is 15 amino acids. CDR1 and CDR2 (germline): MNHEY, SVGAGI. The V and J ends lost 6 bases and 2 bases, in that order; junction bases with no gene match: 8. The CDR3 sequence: CASRSPRTGQETQYF. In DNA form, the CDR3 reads TGTGCCAGCAGGTCACCGAGGACAGGGCAAGAGACCCAGTACTTC.

The DNA for the CDR3 is TGTGCCAGCAGCTTCCAACGGAGGAACACCGGGGAGCTGTTTTTT. Residues: CASSFQRRNTGELFF. This chain links TRBV11-2 with TRBJ2-2; D is ambiguous. In germline, CDR1 is SGHAT, CDR2 FQNNGV. Trimming took off 3 bases at V and 1 base at J, with 9 bases between the two ends. This CDR3 is 15 amino acids long.

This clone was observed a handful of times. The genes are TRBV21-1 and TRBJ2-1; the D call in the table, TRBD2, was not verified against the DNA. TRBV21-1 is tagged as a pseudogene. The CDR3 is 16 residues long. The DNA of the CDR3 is TGTGCCAGCAGCAAAGCGCTTAGCGGGGGGGACAATGAGCAGTTCTTC. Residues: CASSKALSGGDNEQFF.

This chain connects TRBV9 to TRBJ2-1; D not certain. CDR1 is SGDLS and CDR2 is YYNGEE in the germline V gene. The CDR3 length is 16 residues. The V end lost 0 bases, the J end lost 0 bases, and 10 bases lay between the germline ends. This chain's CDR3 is CASSVVDHSSYNEQFF. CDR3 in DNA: TGTGCCAGCAGCGTAGTCGACCACAGCTCCTACAATGAGCAGTTCTTC.

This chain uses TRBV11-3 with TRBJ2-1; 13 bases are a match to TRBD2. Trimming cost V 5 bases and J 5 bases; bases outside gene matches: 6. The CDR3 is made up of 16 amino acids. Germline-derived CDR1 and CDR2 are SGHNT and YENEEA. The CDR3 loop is CASSAETSGGNNEQFF. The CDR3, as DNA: TGTGCCAGCAGCGCGGAGACTAGCGGGGGGAACAATGAGCAGTTCTTC.

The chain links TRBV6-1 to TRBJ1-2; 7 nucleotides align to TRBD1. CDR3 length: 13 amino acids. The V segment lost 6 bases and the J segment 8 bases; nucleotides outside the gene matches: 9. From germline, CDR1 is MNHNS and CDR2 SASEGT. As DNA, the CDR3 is TGTGCCAGCAGGGAAACAGGGGAGAGGGGCTACACCTTC. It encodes CASRETGERGYTF.

Here the CDR3 reads CASSIAGMKLFF. CDR3 DNA: TGTGCCAGTAGTATTGCGGGTATGAAACTGTTTTTT. This chain connects TRBV19 to TRBJ1-4, with D uncertain. Trimming took 3 bases from V and 11 from J, leaving 10 bases between them. Germline CDR1 reads LNHDA; CDR2 reads SQIVND (reference sequence). The CDR3 has 12 amino acids.

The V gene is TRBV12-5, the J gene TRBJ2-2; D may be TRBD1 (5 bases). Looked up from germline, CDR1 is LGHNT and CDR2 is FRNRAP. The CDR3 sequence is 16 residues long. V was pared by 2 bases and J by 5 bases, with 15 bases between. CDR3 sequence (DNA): TGTGCTAGTGGTTTGTATTTAGGGGTACGGACCGGGGAGCTGTTTTTT. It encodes CASGLYLGVRTGELFF.

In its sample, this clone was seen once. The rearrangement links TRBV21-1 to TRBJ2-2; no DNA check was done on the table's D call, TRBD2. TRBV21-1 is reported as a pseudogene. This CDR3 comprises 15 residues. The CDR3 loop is CASSKVREKAGELFF. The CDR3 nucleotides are TGTGCCAGCAGCAAGGTGCGGGAGAAGGCCGGGGAGCTGTTTTTT.

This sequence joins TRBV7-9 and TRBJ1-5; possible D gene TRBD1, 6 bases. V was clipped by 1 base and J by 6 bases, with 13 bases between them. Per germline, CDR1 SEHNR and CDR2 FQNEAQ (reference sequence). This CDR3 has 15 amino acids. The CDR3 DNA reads TGTGCCAGCAGCTTAGAAGGCAGGGGCTCTCAGCCCCAGCATTTT. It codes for CASSLEGRGSQPQHF.